These T cell receptor beta chains were read from a single sample in a study of T cells in Graves' hyperthyroidism and ophthalmopathy. Each CDR3 protein is one row after TCRdb ran MiXCR on the multiplex PCR reads. The repertoire holds some 800,000 distinct CDR3 sequences, with approximately 40% as singletons. Sequencing was performed on blood. These receptors were taken from a man in his late teens or twenties with Graves' hyperthyroidism. CDR3s include the opening cysteine and the closing phenylalanine or tryptophan. The D gene is left open where the match is weak. Size is stated for part of the rows, as once, few or many counts, or as a class when the clone is expanded.

TGCGCCAGCAGCTTGGAGGACTCAATATCAGTCAACGAGCAGTACTTC | CASSLEDSISVNEQYF | TRBV5-1 | NA | few | TRBJ2-7
TGCAGCCAAGGGGACAGCCGCTATGGCTACACCTTC | CSQGDSRYGYTF | TRBV29-1 | TRBD1 | NA | TRBJ1-2
TGTGCCAGCAGCGCGAGCAGATCCTCCTACGAGCAGTACTTC | CASSASRSSYEQYF | TRBV5-4 | NA | NA | TRBJ2-7
TGTGCCAGCAGGCGTGGAGGGGAGACTGAAGCTTTCTTT | CASRRGGETEAFF | TRBV12-3/TRBV12-4 | NA | few | TRBJ1-1
TGTGCCAGCAGTGAAGGACAGGTAATCAGCCCCCAGCATTTT | CASSEGQVISPQHF | TRBV2 | NA | many | TRBJ1-5
TGTGCCAGCAGTGAAGATGGGACAGGCACCTACGAGCAGTACTTC | CASSEDGTGTYEQYF | TRBV2 | TRBD1 | few | TRBJ2-7
TGTGCCAGCAGCTCACTGACTGCAAGCTCCTATAATTCACCCCTCCACTTT | CASSSLTASSYNSPLHF | TRBV10-3 | NA | NA | TRBJ1-6
TGTGCCAGCAGCCAGTCCGGGAGGAATCAGCCCCAGCATTTT | CASSQSGRNQPQHF | TRBV9 | NA | few | TRBJ1-5
TGTGCCAGCACCACAGGGCCCTACGAGCAGTACTTC | CASTTGPYEQYF | TRBV6-1 | NA | NA | TRBJ2-7
TGCAGTGCTAGAGGCGGGCTTCAGCCCCAGCATTTT | CSARGGLQPQHF | TRBV20-1 | NA | many | TRBJ1-5
TGTGCCAGCAGTTACAGGGGATACCAAGAGACCCAGTACTTC | CASSYRGYQETQYF | TRBV6-6 | NA | NA | TRBJ2-5
TGTGCCAGCAGGTCCGCCGGGGGGGCCAACGTCCTGACTTTC | CASRSAGGANVLTF | TRBV12-3/TRBV12-4 | NA | NA | TRBJ2-6
TGCAGCGTTGTGGGGGCCGCTGGGGAGCTGTTTTTT | CSVVGAAGELFF | TRBV29-1 | NA | many | TRBJ2-2
TGTGCCAGCAGCGTTGGATTTGGACAGGGCCCTGAAGCTTTCTTT | CASSVGFGQGPEAFF | TRBV9 | TRBD1 | NA | TRBJ1-1
TGTGCCGGAGGGACTAGCGAGCTACGGACCCAGTACTTC | CAGGTSELRTQYF | TRBV10-3 | TRBD2 | few | TRBJ2-5
TGTGCCAGCAGAAGACCCGCGGTATACGAGCAGTACTTC | CASRRPAVYEQYF | TRBV7-3 | NA | many | TRBJ2-7
TGTGCTAGTGGTTTGGTAGGGGAGTATCAGCCCCAGCATTTT | CASGLVGEYQPQHF | TRBV10-3 | NA | NA | TRBJ1-5
TGCAGCGTTGTTACTCTAGCGGGAAGTTACGAGCAGTACTTC | CSVVTLAGSYEQYF | TRBV29-1 | TRBD2 | few | TRBJ2-7
TGTGCCAGTAGTATAGCCCACCTTGGGCAGCCCCAGCATTTT | CASSIAHLGQPQHF | TRBV19 | NA | NA | TRBJ1-5
TGTGCCACCAGCAGCGAAGGGGCGGGTGGCTACACCTTC | CATSSEGAGGYTF | TRBV15 | NA | NA | TRBJ1-2
TGTGCCAGCAGCTTAAACTGGGCAACTAATGAAAAACTGTTTTTT | CASSLNWATNEKLFF | TRBV7-2 | NA | many | TRBJ1-4
TGTGCCATCAGATCATCGGGCCGCGAGGAGACCCAGTACTTC | CAIRSSGREETQYF | TRBV10-3 | NA | NA | TRBJ2-5
TGTGCCACCAGCAGAATAGCGGGAGGGATCACAGATACGCAGTATTTT | CATSRIAGGITDTQYF | TRBV15 | TRBD2 | NA | TRBJ2-3
TGTGCCAGCAGTCTAGAATTGGGATTCAAACTGTTTTTT | CASSLELGFKLFF | TRBV7-6 | NA | many | TRBJ1-4
TGCAGTGCTAGGACCAGGGCAGGAACCACCGGGGAGCTGTTTTTT | CSARTRAGTTGELFF | TRBV20-1 | NA | NA | TRBJ2-2
TGTGCCAGTAGTATGGAGGGACCGACCCAAGGGGAGCAGTACTTC | CASSMEGPTQGEQYF | TRBV19 | NA | NA | TRBJ2-7
TGTGCCAGCAGTCCAACCGGGACAGGGGGCTACGAGCAGTACTTC | CASSPTGTGGYEQYF | TRBV27 | TRBD1 | few | TRBJ2-7
TGTGCCAGCAGCACATGGGTCGTTGGGAACACTGAAGCTTTCTTT | CASSTWVVGNTEAFF | TRBV5-8 | NA | NA | TRBJ1-1
TGTGCCAGCTCATCCCGACAGGGGGAGGTTAAAGAGACCCAGTACTTC | CASSSRQGEVKETQYF | TRBV12-3/TRBV12-4 | TRBD1 | NA | TRBJ2-5
TGTGCCAGCAGTTACTCCCACGGACAGGCGGTTGGAAACACCATATATTTT | CASSYSHGQAVGNTIYF | TRBV6-5 | TRBD1 | few | TRBJ1-3
TGCGCCAGCAGCCTCCAAGACAGTGGAGGGGAAAAACTGTTTTTT | CASSLQDSGGEKLFF | TRBV5-1 | NA | NA | TRBJ1-4
TGTGCCAGCAGTTACTCGGGCCCTAACTATGGCTACACCTTC | CASSYSGPNYGYTF | TRBV10-3 | NA | NA | TRBJ1-2
TGTGCCAGCAGCTGGGACATCGGCAATCAGCCCCAGCATTTT | CASSWDIGNQPQHF | TRBV5-5 | NA | many | TRBJ1-5
TGTGCCAGCACCCGCGGGGGTGCCACGAACACTGAAGCTTTCTTT | CASTRGGATNTEAFF | TRBV7-9 | NA | NA | TRBJ1-1
TGTGCCAGCAGTTACTTCCAGGGGGCATATGAGGCTTTCTTT | CASSYFQGAYEAFF | TRBV6-5 | TRBD1 | few | TRBJ1-1
TGTGCCAGTAGTATGGACAGGGGGAAAATGGGCGAGCAGTACTTC | CASSMDRGKMGEQYF | TRBV19 | TRBD1 | few | TRBJ2-7
TGTGCCAGCAGCGAGGCAGGTAGCAATCAGCCCCAGCATTTT | CASSEAGSNQPQHF | TRBV7-9 | NA | many | TRBJ1-5
TGCGCCAGCAGCCAAGAGCAGGGGCGCTCTGGGGCCAACGCCCTGACTTTC | CASSQEQGRSGANALTF | TRBV4-1 | NA | NA | TRBJ2-6
TGCAGCGTCGGGGATCCCGGGACAGGGATTGGCGGGGAGCTGTTTTTT | CSVGDPGTGIGGELFF | TRBV29-1 | TRBD1 | many | TRBJ2-2
TGTGCCAGCAGTTTCGGACGGTACTACGAGCAGTACTTC | CASSFGRYYEQYF | TRBV12-3/TRBV12-4 | NA | many | TRBJ2-7
TGTGCTAGCAGCTTAAGTATAGGGCAGACATCTGGGGCCAACGTCCTGACTTTC | CASSLSIGQTSGANVLTF | TRBV7-7 | NA | few | TRBJ2-6
TGTGCCAGCAGGACGGAGGGCTTGAACTATGGCTACACCTTC | CASRTEGLNYGYTF | TRBV2 | NA | NA | TRBJ1-2
TGCAGTGCTAGACCCGACAGCACCGGGGAGCTGTTTTTT | CSARPDSTGELFF | TRBV20-1 | NA | many | TRBJ2-2
TGTGCCAGCAGCCTTACAGGGCCTTGGGAGACCCAGTACTTC | CASSLTGPWETQYF | TRBV7-2 | NA | NA | TRBJ2-5
TGTGCCAGCAGCTTACCGGGACAGGGGGAAGGCTACACCTTC | CASSLPGQGEGYTF | TRBV7-2 | TRBD1 | NA | TRBJ1-2
TGTGCCAGCAGCCCTGGGTGGCGGGGGGGAGGAGAGACCCAGTACTTC | CASSPGWRGGGETQYF | TRBV5-6 | TRBD2 | NA | TRBJ2-5
TGTGCCAGCAGCTTAAGGGGGCTTGGCACAGATACGCAGTATTTT | CASSLRGLGTDTQYF | TRBV7-9 | TRBD1 | once | TRBJ2-3
TGCAGCGTTGGCAGGGGAGACACCGGGGAGCTGTTTTTT | CSVGRGDTGELFF | TRBV29-1 | NA | NA | TRBJ2-2
TGCAGCGTGGAACAGACAGGGGACGAGACCCAGTACTTC | CSVEQTGDETQYF | TRBV29-1 | TRBD1 | many | TRBJ2-5
TGCAGCGTTGAAGAATGTCGGGATTCACCCCTCCACTTT | CSVEECRDSPLHF | TRBV29-1 | NA | many | TRBJ1-6
TGTGCCAGCAGCTTAAGCAGGGGGAACACCGGGGAGCTGTTTTTT | CASSLSRGNTGELFF | TRBV7-3 | NA | many | TRBJ2-2
TGTGCCAGCAGCTTGTCACCGGGCAGCAATCAGCCCCAGCATTTT | CASSLSPGSNQPQHF | TRBV5-5 | NA | few | TRBJ1-5
TGTGCCAACAGTTACCCCAGGGTGGATCAGCCCCAGCATTTT | CANSYPRVDQPQHF | TRBV10-3 | NA | NA | TRBJ1-5
TGCGCCAGCAGCCAAGTCCGGGACCGTACCTACGAGCAGTACTTC | CASSQVRDRTYEQYF | TRBV5-5 | NA | NA | TRBJ2-7
TGTGCCAGCAGTTTAGCGGGAGGGGGTGGTGAAGCTTTCTTT | CASSLAGGGGEAFF | TRBV10-1 | NA | NA | TRBJ1-1
TGTGCCAGCAGCCCGACAGGGTTGAAAGGCACTGAAGCTTTCTTT | CASSPTGLKGTEAFF | TRBV2 | TRBD1 | many | TRBJ1-1
TGCAGTGCTAGAGTTCGCTCTGGGGCCAACGTCCTGACTTTC | CSARVRSGANVLTF | TRBV20-1 | NA | many | TRBJ2-6
TGCGCCAGCCGAGGTAGACAGGGACCGAACACTGAAGCTTTCTTT | CASRGRQGPNTEAFF | TRBV10-2 | TRBD1 | NA | TRBJ1-1